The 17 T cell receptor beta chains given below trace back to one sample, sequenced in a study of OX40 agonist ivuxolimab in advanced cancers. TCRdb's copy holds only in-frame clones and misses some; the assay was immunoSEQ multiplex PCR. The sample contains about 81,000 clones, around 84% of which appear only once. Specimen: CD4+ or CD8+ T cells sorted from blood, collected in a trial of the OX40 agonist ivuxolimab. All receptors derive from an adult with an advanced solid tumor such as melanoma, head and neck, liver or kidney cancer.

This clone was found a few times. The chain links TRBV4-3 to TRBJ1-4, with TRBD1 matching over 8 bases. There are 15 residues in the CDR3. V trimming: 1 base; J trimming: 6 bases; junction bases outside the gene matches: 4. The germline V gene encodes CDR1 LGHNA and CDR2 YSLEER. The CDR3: CASSQGQGIDEKLFF. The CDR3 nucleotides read TGCGCCAGCAGCCAAGGACAGGGGATTGATGAAAAACTGTTTTTT.

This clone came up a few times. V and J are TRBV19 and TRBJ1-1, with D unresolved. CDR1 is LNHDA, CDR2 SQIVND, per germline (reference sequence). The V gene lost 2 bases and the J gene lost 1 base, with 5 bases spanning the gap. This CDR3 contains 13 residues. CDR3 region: CASSIWRNTEAFF. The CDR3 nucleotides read TGTGCCAGTAGTATATGGAGGAACACTGAAGCTTTCTTT.

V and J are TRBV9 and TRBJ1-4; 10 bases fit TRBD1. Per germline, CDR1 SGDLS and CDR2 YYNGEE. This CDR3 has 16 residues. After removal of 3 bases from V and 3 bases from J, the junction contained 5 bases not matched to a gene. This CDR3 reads CASSGPGTGANEKLFF. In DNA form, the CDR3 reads TGTGCCAGCAGCGGTCCCGGGACAGGGGCTAATGAAAAACTGTTTTTT.

CDR3: CATSRGGGSSYNEQFF. The CDR3 region has the DNA TGTGCCACCAGCAGAGGAGGGGGGAGCTCCTACAATGAGCAGTTCTTC. This sequence joins TRBV15 and TRBJ2-1; the D call may be TRBD1 or TRBD2 (6 bases each). The CDR3 sequence is 16 residues long. Germline CDR1 is LNHNV and CDR2 is YYDKDF (reference sequence). Trimming took off 1 base at V and 0 bases at J, with 10 bases between the two ends.

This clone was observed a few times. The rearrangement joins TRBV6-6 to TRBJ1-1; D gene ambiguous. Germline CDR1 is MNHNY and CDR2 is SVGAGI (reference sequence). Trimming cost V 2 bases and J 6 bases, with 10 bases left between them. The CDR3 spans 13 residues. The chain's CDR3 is CASSYGEGSEAFF. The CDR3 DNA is TGTGCCAGCAGTTACGGCGAAGGCTCTGAAGCTTTCTTT.

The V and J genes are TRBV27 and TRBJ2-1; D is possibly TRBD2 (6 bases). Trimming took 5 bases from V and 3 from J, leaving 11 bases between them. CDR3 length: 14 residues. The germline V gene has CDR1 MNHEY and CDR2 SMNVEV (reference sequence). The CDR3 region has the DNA TGTGCCAGCAGTGGGGGGAGCTTCTACAATGAGCAGTTCTTC. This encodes CASSGGSFYNEQFF.

For the CDR3, the DNA is TGTGCCAGCAGTCCCCAGGGGGCAAACTATGGCTACACCTTC. The encoded protein is CASSPQGANYGYTF. The chain links TRBV6-6 to TRBJ1-2; 8 bases match TRBD1. The CDR3 covers 14 residues. Looked up from germline, CDR1 is MNHNY and CDR2 is SVGAGI (reference sequence). The junction had 4 bases not matched to a gene; V was cut back by 5 bases and J by 2 bases.

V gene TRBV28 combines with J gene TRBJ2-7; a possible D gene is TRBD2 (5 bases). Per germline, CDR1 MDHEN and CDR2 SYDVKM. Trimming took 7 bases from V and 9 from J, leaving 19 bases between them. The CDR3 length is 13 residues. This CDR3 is CASIAGPAAGQYF. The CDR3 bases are TGTGCCAGCATAGCAGGACCGGCCGCGGGGCAGTACTTC.

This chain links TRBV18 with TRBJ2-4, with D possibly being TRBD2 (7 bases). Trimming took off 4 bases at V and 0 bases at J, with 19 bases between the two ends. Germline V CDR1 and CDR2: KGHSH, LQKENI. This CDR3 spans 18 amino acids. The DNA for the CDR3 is TGTGCCAGCTCACTACAAGGGGGGGGCCAAGTAGCCAAAAACATTCAGTACTTC. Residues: CASSLQGGGQVAKNIQYF.

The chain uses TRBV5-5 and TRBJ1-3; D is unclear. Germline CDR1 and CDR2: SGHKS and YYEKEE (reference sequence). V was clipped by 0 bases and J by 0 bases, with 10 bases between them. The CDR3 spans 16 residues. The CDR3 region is CASSLVADASGNTIYF. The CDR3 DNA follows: TGTGCCAGCAGCTTGGTAGCGGACGCCTCTGGAAACACCATATATTTT.

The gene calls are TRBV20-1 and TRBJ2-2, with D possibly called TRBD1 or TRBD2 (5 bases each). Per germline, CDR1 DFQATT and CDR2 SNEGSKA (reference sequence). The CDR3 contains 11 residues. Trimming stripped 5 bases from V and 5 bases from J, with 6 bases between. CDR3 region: CSAGGTGELFF. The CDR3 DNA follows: TGCAGTGCTGGGGGAACCGGGGAGCTGTTTTTT.

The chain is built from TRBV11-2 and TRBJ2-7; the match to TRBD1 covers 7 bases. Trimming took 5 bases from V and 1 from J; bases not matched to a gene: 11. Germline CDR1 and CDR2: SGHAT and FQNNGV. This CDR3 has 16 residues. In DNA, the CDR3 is TGTGCCAGCAGCCCCAAGAGGGACAGACTTTCCTACGAGCAGTACTTC. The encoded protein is CASSPKRDRLSYEQYF.

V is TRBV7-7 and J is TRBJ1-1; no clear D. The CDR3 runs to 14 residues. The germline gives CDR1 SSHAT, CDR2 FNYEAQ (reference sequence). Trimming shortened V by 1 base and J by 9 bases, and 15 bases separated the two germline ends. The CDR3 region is CASSLGGVVSQAFF. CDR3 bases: TGTGCCAGCAGCTTAGGAGGAGTGGTCTCCCAAGCTTTCTTT.

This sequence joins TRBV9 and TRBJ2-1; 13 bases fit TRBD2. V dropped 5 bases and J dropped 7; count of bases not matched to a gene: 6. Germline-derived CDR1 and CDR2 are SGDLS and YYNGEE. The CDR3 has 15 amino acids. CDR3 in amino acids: CASSKTSGGPNEQFF. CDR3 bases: TGTGCCAGCAGTAAGACTAGCGGGGGGCCAAATGAGCAGTTCTTC.

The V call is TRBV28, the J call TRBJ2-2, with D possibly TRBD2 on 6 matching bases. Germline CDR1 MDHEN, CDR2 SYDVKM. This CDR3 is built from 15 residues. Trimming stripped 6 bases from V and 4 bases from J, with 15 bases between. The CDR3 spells CASRLPQGGTGELFF. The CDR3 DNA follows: TGTGCCAGCAGGCTGCCCCAGGGAGGCACCGGGGAGCTGTTTTTT.

Here the CDR3 DNA reads TGCGCCAGCGGGGGTACGAACACCGGGGAGCTGTTTTTT. It translates to CASGGTNTGELFF. This rearrangement joins TRBV5-1 to TRBJ2-2; D may match TRBD1 or TRBD2 (5 bases each). V shed 7 bases and J shed 0 bases, with 7 bases lying between them. From germline, CDR1 is SGHRS and CDR2 YFSETQ. The CDR3 sequence is 13 residues long.

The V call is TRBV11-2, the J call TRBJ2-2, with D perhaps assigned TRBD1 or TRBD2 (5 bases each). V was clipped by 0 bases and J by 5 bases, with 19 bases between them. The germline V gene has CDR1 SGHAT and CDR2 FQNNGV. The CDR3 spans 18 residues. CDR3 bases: TGTGCCAGCAGCTTAGATATAGGACGAGGGGACCATACCGGGGAGCTGTTTTTT. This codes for CASSLDIGRGDHTGELFF.